The 7 T cell receptor beta chains listed next were all sequenced from one sample in a study of vaccination and CD4 T cells after COVID-19. Their recognized antigens are unknown. Sequenced with the Oncomine TCR Beta short-read assay was DNA taken from cultured CD4+ T cells. One entry per CDR3 protein results from TCRdb running MiXCR on the PCR reads. Counted here are under 20,000 distinct CDR3 sequences, roughly 40% occurring once; the ten biggest clones make up 3.5% to 4%. Documented treatment: approximately nine-day PBMC culture with coronavirus spike peptide pools or control peptides (ViraFEST assay). Sequenced material: CD4+ T cells from blood, cultured in vitro. The source of these receptors is a human donor who had recovered from COVID-19.

The rearrangement uses TRBV12-3 or TRBV12-4 and TRBJ2-5; either TRBD1 or TRBD2 may fit D (5 bases each). The CDR3 has 13 residues. Trimming stripped 4 bases from V and 3 bases from J, with 9 bases between. The CDR3 sequence: CASSSRGEETQYF. Here the CDR3 DNA reads TGTGCCAGCAGTTCGCGAGGGGAAGAGACCCAGTACTTC.

The V gene is TRBV15, the J gene TRBJ2-1, with 11 bases aligning to TRBD2. V trimming: 0 bases; J trimming: 0 bases; junction bases outside the gene matches: 7. The germline CDR1 and CDR2 sequences are LNHNV and YYDKDF (reference sequence). This CDR3 is 19 amino acids long. The CDR3 sequence is CATSRDPSSGRYSYNEQFF. The CDR3 nucleotides read TGTGCCACCAGCAGAGATCCGTCTAGCGGGAGGTACTCCTACAATGAGCAGTTCTTC.

The chain combines TRBV4-3 with TRBJ2-3; D is uncertain. The ends were cut back, 3 bases at V and 7 bases at J, with 11 bases in the middle. The CDR3 is 13 amino acids. Per germline, CDR1 LGHNA and CDR2 YSLEER. CDR3 bases: TGCGCCAGCAGCCAGGAAGGGCTGAATACGCAGTATTTT. It translates to CASSQEGLNTQYF.

This clonotype has a handful of counts. V and J are TRBV7-9 and TRBJ2-3, with D perhaps TRBD1 (7 bases). CDR1 is SEHNR and CDR2 is FQNEAQ in the germline V gene (reference sequence). The CDR3 spans 15 residues. V gave up 5 bases and J gave up 4 bases, with 16 bases separating them. The DNA for the CDR3 is TGTGCCAGCAGCGGTGGGCCCAGGGGGGCAGATACGCAGTATTTT. Translated, it gives CASSGGPRGADTQYF.

This clonotype was picked up a small number of times. The chain carries TRBV10-1 and TRBJ2-3; D tentatively reads TRBD1 or TRBD2 (5 bases each). V lost 4 bases and J 2 bases, leaving 28 bases between the germline ends. Germline V CDR1 and CDR2: WNHNN, SYGVQD (reference sequence). CDR3 size: 20 residues. CDR3 DNA: TGCGCCAGCAGTGCTTTCGGGATCCGGGACCTCAGAGGCCACACAGATACGCAGTATTTT. It yields the protein CASSAFGIRDLRGHTDTQYF.

The chain joins TRBV20-1 to TRBJ2-2; D ambiguous. V dropped 2 bases and J dropped 1 base, with 14 bases sitting between them. CDR1 DFQATT and CDR2 SNEGSKA come from the germline V gene (reference sequence). The CDR3 is 16 amino acids. The CDR3 region is CSARPLTRENTGELFF. Written as DNA, the CDR3 is TGCAGTGCTAGACCCCTAACACGAGAGAACACCGGGGAGCTGTTTTTT.

This clonotype turned up a few times. This rearrangement joins TRBV19 to TRBJ1-2; maybe TRBD1 (6 bases). V gave up 6 bases and J gave up 5 bases, with 16 bases separating them. From germline, CDR1 is LNHDA and CDR2 SQIVND (reference sequence). There are 14 residues in the CDR3. CDR3 sequence: CASRRTADGYGYTF. CDR3 DNA: TGTGCCAGTAGAAGGACAGCTGATGGGTATGGCTACACCTTC.